The clone carrying this T cell receptor (beta chain) was picked up one time. This sample was included in a study of blood T cell repertoires in COVID-19. Study in general: Sources were T cells, B-cell-depleted T cells, or PBMCs; the material itself was cDNA or gDNA.

Clones were read by immunoSEQ multiplex PCR, and TCRdb kept only the in-frame ones, dropping some. The data show 30,000 to 35,000 clones, with 70% to 90% seen just once and roughly 0.59% held by the top ten. Germline assignment: CDR1 KGHSH and CDR2 LQKENI. Germline trimming cut 2 bases from V and 2 bases from J; bases unmatched to any gene: 3. This CDR3 is 15 amino acids long. This TCR came from a woman aged 35 to 49 with active or convalescent COVID-19. The V and J genes are TRBV18 and TRBJ1-2, with 9 bases aligning to TRBD1. What was sequenced was peripheral blood. The CDR3 bases are TGTGCCAGCTCACCAACAGGGGGCCTCAACTATGGCTACACCTTC. It translates to CASSPTGGLNYGYTF.